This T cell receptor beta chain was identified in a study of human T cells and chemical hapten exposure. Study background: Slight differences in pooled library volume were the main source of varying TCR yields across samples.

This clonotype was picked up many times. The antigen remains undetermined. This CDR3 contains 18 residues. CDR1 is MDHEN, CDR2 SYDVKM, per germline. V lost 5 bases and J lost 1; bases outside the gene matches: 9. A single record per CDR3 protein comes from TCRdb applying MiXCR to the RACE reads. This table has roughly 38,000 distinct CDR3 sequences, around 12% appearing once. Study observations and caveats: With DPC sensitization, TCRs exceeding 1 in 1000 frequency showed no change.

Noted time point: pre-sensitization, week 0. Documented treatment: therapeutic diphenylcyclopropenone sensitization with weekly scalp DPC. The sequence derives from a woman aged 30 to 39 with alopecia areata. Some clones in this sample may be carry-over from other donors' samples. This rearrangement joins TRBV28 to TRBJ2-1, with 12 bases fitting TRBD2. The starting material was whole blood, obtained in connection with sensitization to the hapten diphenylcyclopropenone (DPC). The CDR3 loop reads CASSRSTSGSPSYNEQFF. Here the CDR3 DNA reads TGTGCCAGCAGTCGATCGACTAGCGGGAGTCCATCCTACAATGAGCAGTTCTTC. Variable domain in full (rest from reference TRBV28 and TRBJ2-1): DVKVTQSSRYLVKRTGEKVFLECVQDMDHENMFWYRQDPGLGLRLIYFSYDVKMKEKGDIPEGYSVSREKKERFSLILESASTNQTSMYLCASSRSTSGSPSYNEQFFGPGTRLTVL.